The entry below describes one TCR beta chain. The antigen remains unidentified. This specimen belongs to a study of cytomegalovirus exposure and HLA in healthy donors. For the study at large: Ancestry clustering placed about four fifths of 350 to 500 genotyped donors in the Caucasian-associated cluster. Study conclusions and caveats: Data from an earlier analysis indicated that most TCR beta V segments were productive either about 87% or about 30% of the time.

V lost 2 bases and J lost 8, with 22 bases in between. Germline CDR1 is KGHSH and CDR2 is LQKENI. The CDR3 has 18 amino acids. Primers included in the PCR were 60 Vbeta and 13 Jbeta primers. TCRdb's table, derived via immunoSEQ multiplex PCR, lists solely in-frame clones and lacks some. The table records approximately 150,000 clones, more than 70% of them present only once. The gene calls are TRBV18 and TRBJ1-6; no definite D call. Sequenced input: PBMCs. The source of this sequence is a man aged 35 to 55 in good health and CMV-seronegative. CDR3 nucleotide sequence: TGTGCCAGCTCACCAGGCTTCCGGGGTACGACTCTCTATTCACCCCTCCACTTT. It encodes CASSPGFRGTTLYSPLHF. Drawing the rest from reference TRBV18 and TRBJ1-6, the complete variable domain is NAGVMQNPRHLVRRRGQEARLRCSPMKGHSHVYWYRQLPEEGLKFMVYLQKENIIDESGMPKERFSAEFPKEGPSILRIQQVVRGDSAAYFCASSPGFRGTTLYSPLHFGNGTRLTVT.